This T cell receptor beta chain was profiled in a study of graft-versus-host responses after intestinal transplantation. In the study overall: The transplants performed in recipients were multivisceral, liver-intestinal, or isolated intestinal. Every recipient underwent anti-thymocyte globulin induction, then tacrolimus and steroids for roughly 3 years. Study results and caveats: Subjects displaying graft-donor T cell macrochimerism possessed elevated graft-versus-host to host-versus-graft clonal ratios inside allografts.

Per germline, CDR1 SGDLS and CDR2 YYNGEE. The V end lost 0 bases, the J end lost 3 bases, and 12 bases lay between the germline ends. The CDR3 is made up of 15 amino acids. TCRdb's table, derived via immunoSEQ multiplex PCR, lists solely in-frame clones and lacks some. There are about 100,000 clones in the sample; 80% to 95% occur only once, and about 16% lies in the top ten. To note about this clone: Its antigen remains unidentified.

The chain has TRBV9 and TRBJ1-2, with D perhaps matching TRBD1 (6 bases). The sequencing used PBMCs, collected roughly 450 days after intestinal transplant. The sequence was obtained from a human patient who received an intestinal transplant, so some T cells may come from the graft donor. The CDR3 DNA reads TGTGCCAGCAGCGTAGGTTCCGGGGGCGACTATGGCTACACCTTC. It translates to CASSVGSGGDYGYTF. Combining the CDR3 with reference TRBV9 and TRBJ1-2 gives the whole variable domain DSGVTQTPKHLITATGQRVTLRCSPRSGDLSVYWYQQSLDQGLQFLIQYYNGEERAKGNILERFSAQQFPDLHSELNLSSLELGDSALYFCASSVGSGGDYGYTFGSGTRLTVV.